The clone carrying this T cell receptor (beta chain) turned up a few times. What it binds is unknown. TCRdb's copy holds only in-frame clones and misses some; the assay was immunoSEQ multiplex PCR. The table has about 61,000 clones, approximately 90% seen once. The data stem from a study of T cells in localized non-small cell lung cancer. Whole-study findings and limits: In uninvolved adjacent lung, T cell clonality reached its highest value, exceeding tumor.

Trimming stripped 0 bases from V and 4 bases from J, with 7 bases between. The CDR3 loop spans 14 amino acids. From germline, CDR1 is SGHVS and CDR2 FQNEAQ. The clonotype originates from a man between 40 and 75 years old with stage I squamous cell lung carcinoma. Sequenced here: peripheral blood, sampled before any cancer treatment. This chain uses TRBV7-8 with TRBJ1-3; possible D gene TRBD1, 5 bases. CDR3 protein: CASSLAGDGNTIYF. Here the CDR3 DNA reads TGTGCCAGCAGCTTAGCTGGGGACGGAAACACCATATATTTT. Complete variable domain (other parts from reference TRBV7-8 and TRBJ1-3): GAGVSQSPRYKVAKRGQDVALRCDPISGHVSLFWYQQALGQGPEFLTYFQNEAQLDKSGLPSDRFFAERPEGSVSTLKIQRTQQEDSAVYLCASSLAGDGNTIYFGEGSWLTVV.